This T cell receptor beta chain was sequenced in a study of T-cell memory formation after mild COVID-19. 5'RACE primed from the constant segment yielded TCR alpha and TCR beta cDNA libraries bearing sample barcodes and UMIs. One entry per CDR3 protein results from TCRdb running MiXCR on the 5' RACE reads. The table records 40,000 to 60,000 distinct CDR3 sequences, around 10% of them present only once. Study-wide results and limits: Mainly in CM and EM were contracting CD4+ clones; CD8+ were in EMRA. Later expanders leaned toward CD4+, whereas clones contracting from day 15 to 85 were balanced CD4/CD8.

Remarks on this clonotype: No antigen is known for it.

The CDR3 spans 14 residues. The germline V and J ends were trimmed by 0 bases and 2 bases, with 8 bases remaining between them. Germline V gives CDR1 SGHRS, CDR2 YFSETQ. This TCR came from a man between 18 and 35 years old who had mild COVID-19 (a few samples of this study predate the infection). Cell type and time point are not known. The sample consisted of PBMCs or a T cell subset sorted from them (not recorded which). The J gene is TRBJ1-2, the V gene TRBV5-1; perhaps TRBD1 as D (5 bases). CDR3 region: CASSLAGPNYGYTF. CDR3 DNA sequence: TGCGCCAGCAGCTTGGCGGGACCCAACTATGGCTACACCTTC.